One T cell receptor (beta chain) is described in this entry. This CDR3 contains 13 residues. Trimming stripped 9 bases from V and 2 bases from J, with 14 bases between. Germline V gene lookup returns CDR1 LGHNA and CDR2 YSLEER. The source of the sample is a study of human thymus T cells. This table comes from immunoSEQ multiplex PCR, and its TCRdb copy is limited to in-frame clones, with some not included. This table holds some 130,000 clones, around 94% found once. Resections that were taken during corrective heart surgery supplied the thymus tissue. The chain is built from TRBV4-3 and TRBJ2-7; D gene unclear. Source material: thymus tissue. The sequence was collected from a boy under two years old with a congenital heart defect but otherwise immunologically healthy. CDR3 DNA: TGCGCCAGGCCATCCAAGGCCCCCTACGAGCAGTACTTC. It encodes CARPSKAPYEQYF.